The T cell receptor beta chain described here comes from a study of cytomegalovirus exposure and HLA in healthy donors (dated by TCRdb to about 2017). At the level of the whole study: An earlier analysis of some 600 of the donors reported 276 Gb of sequence data and 90 million to 120 million unique TCR beta sequences obtained from around 190 million T cells. An early release that covered about 600 HLA-typed donors contained about 290 gigabases of sequencing data and about 84 million unique TCR sequences. Of the roughly 420 genotyped donors, roughly 80% were placed in the genetic ancestry cluster associated with self-reported Caucasian donors. The study aimed to test whether signatures of past pathogen exposure could be identified by cataloging public T cell receptors. The T cell repertoires of 700 or so subjects were profiled by immunosequencing and related to cytomegalovirus serostatus. In addition to the first cohort of several hundred subjects, a separate validation cohort of 120 different subjects was used. High-throughput TCR immunosequencing, statistical association of individual TCRs with disease status, and machine learning were combined to predict cytomegalovirus infection status. A later analysis re-analyzed previously published TCR beta repertoires from 500 to 700 donors and added high-resolution HLA genotyping to study TCR occurrence patterns. Rather than drawing on any new phenotypic data, the later analysis identified candidate immune exposures from TCR beta sequences and the way those sequences occurred across donors. To decide whether each TCR beta V gene segment behaved as functional or pseudogenic, an earlier analysis of some 600 of the donors relied on high-throughput TCR beta sequencing. Donor age, sex, ethnicity and CMV serostatus were compiled together with the repertoire data. Genome-wide SNP genotypes for about 60% of the 666 donors were used in a later genetic analysis, which treated that subset as a discovery cohort. Every repertoire in the discovery cohort had been generated on one and the same sequencing platform. Both class I and class II loci were covered by HLA typing, at four-digit resolution. Typing coverage differed by locus: A, B, C, DRB1 and DQB1 were typed in roughly 620-640 donors, DQA1 in around 500, DPA1 in roughly 590, and DPB1 in 400 to 480. Five DR-DQ haplotypes were treated as single units for association and clustering because of strong linkage in the cohort. Across some 400 genotyped donors of the cohort, an average of approximately 240,000 unique TCR beta nucleotide sequences per donor were sequenced, and 15% to 20% of those sequences were non-productive. What the study reported, not specific to this receptor: In both the original and validation cohorts, the classifier was reported to diagnose cytomegalovirus status with high specificity and sensitivity. According to a later analysis, parvovirus B19, influenza, CMV and Epstein-Barr virus appeared linked to several top co-occurrence clusters. A few of the identified cytomegalovirus-associated TCR beta chains were confirmed in vitro to be specific for cytomegalovirus antigens. Most TCR sequences were observed very rarely across donors, whereas some public TCRs were present in many individuals. A total of about 150 TCR beta chains were listed by the study as associated with cytomegalovirus. A further reported finding was that TCR beta sequences accurately predicted the HLA-A and HLA-B alleles for most subjects in the first cohort. In a later analysis, most CMV-associated TCR beta chains were found to appear HLA-restricted, with HLA associations seemingly driven largely by CMV exposure. For the cohort, immune exposure information was limited to CMV serostatus. The authors suggested that the approach could potentially be generalized to other disease states and immunological phenotypes. Compared with equally common non-associated chains, HLA-associated TCR beta chains in a later analysis were more clonally expanded and had lower generation probabilities. A later genetic analysis associated a missense DCLRE1C variant with V-gene and J-gene trimming of TCR beta chains, and an independent cohort replicated the association. Because counts were too low, roughly 17 rarely observed V segments, including chromosome 9 orphons, were left out of the earlier analysis of over 550 of the donors. In an earlier analysis of several hundred of the donors, most TCR beta V segments were observed in productive rearrangements about 90% or about 30% of the time, broadly matching IMGT annotations. Correlated functional status among segregating V segments might reflect linkage disequilibrium, but an unknown experimental factor could not be ruled out. In a later analysis, TCR association rates were found to vary across HLA loci, with the most associated TCRs seen for DRB1 alleles and the fewest for HLA-C alleles. Presence/absence analyses assumed roughly uniform sequencing depth across donors, an assumption that may not hold. Assigning TCR associations to individual alleles was difficult when HLA alleles, especially DR and DQ, strongly co-occurred. A cluster of highly shared sequence variants was judged likely to be a technical artifact of the sequencing pipeline. The cohort was sequenced for TCR beta chains only, and without alpha or paired-chain data the features that could be detected were limited. Because HLA typing was unavailable for some donors at each locus, only the typed subset was used in association tests. In a later genetic analysis, fewer N-insertions in productive TCRs were reported among donors in an Asian-associated ancestry cluster than the roughly 640-donor mean. Specific HLA alleles were associated with 15,000 to 20,000 TCR beta sequences at a false discovery rate of 0.05 in a later analysis.

This clone was recorded once. Its target antigen remains unknown. Within one base of it there is no much larger clone, and no base qualities were kept. Receptors were amplified or captured by the immunoSEQ multiplex PCR assay. The multiplex PCR relied on a mix of 60 forward primers for TCR Vbeta segments and 13 reverse primers for TCR Jbeta segments. A multiplex PCR assay on genomic DNA amplified the CDR3 region of rearranged TCR beta genes. On the Illumina HiSeq System, the amplified TCR beta libraries were sequenced as 87-base-pair reads. Per the source publication's procedure: A later analysis tallied tens of millions of unique TCR beta chains across the 666 repertoires, and about 12 million of those chains were shared by two or more donors. Raw reads were error-corrected and collapsed into unique sequences by a nearest-neighbor algorithm in which closely related sequences were merged to remove PCR and sequencing errors. Alignment of CDR3 sequences to IMGT reference sequences was used to assign V, D and J gene segments. For a sequence to be retained, a match of at least six nucleotides was required to both a V gene segment and a J gene segment. Rearrangements were called productive when the CDR3 lacked stop codons and stayed in frame with V and J; all others were non-productive. CDR3 was defined according to IMGT convention as the region running from the second conserved V-encoded cysteine to the conserved J-encoded phenylalanine. The earlier analysis of fewer than 750 of the donors excluded sequences that lacked an unambiguous match to a single V gene segment. In an earlier analysis of approximately 550 of the donors, V segments were called functional above 56.7% productive rearrangements and were called segregating when the between-donor standard deviation exceeded 5%. To diagnose cytomegalovirus status from the catalog of TCR beta chain sequences, a statistical classification framework was built. V and J gene assignment, in a later analysis, came from comparing TCR nucleotide sequences with IMGT/GENE-DB human TR gene sequences. The TCRdist pipeline was used in a later analysis to assign CDR3 sequences and most-parsimonious VDJ recombination scenarios. In a later analysis, each TCR beta chain was defined by its CDR3 amino acid sequence together with its V-gene family, and reads lacking a unique V-gene family were excluded. As a way to deal with suspected cross-contamination and a sequencing artifact, a later analysis dropped under 600 nucleotide sequences that were highly shared and had low generation probability. In a later analysis, a clonal expansion index was calculated for each public chain from normalized within-repertoire ranks of inferred template counts. A later analysis computed generation probabilities with a VDJ recombination model fitted to out-of-frame rearrangements, and checked the results against IGoR. In a later analysis, TCR-TCR, TCR-HLA and TCR-CMV co-occurrence was scored with hypergeometric tests, and a repertoire-size bias correction was applied to TCR pairs. A later analysis estimated false discovery rates by permuting HLA or CMV assignments 20 times. In a later analysis, co-occurring TCRs were grouped using DBSCAN, and TCRdist sequence similarity was added for clustering within HLA-allele-positive subsets. Repertoires with fewer than 30,000 or more than 120,000 public chains, plus five repertoires with anomalous nucleotide sharing, were excluded from co-occurrence clustering. The clones in this table, taken by TCRdb from immuneACCESS, are in-frame only. Not every clone is retained; where verified, under half of the shortfall comes from an unresolved V gene, and the cause of the rest is unknown. V and J calls plus clone size are reproduced from that table; the DNA served to infer D and trimming. This sample is represented by 55,000 to 75,000 clones; over 50% of them were singletons. The ten largest clones represent around 2.7% of the sample.

The cohort was made up of approximately 700 healthy bone marrow donors. All cohort members were sampled while nominally healthy, although unrecorded immune exposures were likely present. The donor tested CMV seronegative and was one of the 352 seronegative cohort members. Every donor gave a peripheral blood sample, and the peripheral blood mononuclear cells from that sample were used for TCR beta sequencing. Genomic DNA extraction from the blood cell samples was performed with the Qiagen DNeasy Blood Extraction Kit. The source of this sequence is a young man in good health and CMV-seronegative. The source material was PBMCs.

The DNA sequence follows: TGTGCCAGCAATGTGCGGGGGCAAGAGACCCAGTACTTC. The translation is CASNVRGQETQYF. The sequence links TRBV9 to TRBJ2-5, and TRBD2 matches 7 of the central bases. CDR1 SGDLS and CDR2 YYNGEE were looked up in the germline V gene. V has 6 bases trimmed and J has 2 bases trimmed; junction bases matching no gene number 4. The CDR3 measures 13 amino acids from cysteine to phenylalanine. Of the read, only the CDR3 DNA is kept; its 39 bases are in frame from base 1.